Presented here are 28 T cell receptor beta chains from one specimen sequenced in a study of shared clonotypes between healthy human individuals. The data were produced by immunoSEQ multiplex PCR, yet TCRdb's version contains in-frame clones alone and is incomplete. The repertoire has around 450,000 clones, around 79% of them found once; the top ten carry less than 15%. The sequencing sample was made of PBMCs. The receptor set was obtained from a middle-aged woman in good health. Some clones in this sample may be carry-over from other donors' samples.

The V and J genes are TRBV28 and TRBJ1-1; no clear D gene. The V gene's germline CDR1 is MDHEN and CDR2 SYDVKM. This CDR3 has 11 residues. V lost 6 bases, J lost 11 bases, and 13 bases lay in between. This CDR3 is CASRDSSSAFF. In DNA, the CDR3 is TGTGCCAGCAGGGATTCTTCGTCGGCTTTCTTT.

This clone was counted a few times. The V call is TRBV18, the J call TRBJ1-1; 7 nucleotides agree with TRBD1. Trimming cost V 5 bases and J 5 bases; bases outside gene matches: 5. Germline CDR1 reads KGHSH; CDR2 reads LQKENI. There are 13 residues in the CDR3. CDR3 region: CASSVDRATEAFF. The CDR3 nucleotides read TGTGCCAGCTCAGTAGACAGGGCTACTGAAGCTTTCTTT.

This clone was found a few times. The chain combines TRBV6-1 with TRBJ2-4, with TRBD2 as a possible D gene (6 bases). The CDR3 loop spans 15 amino acids. The V and J ends lost 5 bases and 2 bases respectively, with 13 bases between them. Germline CDR1 and CDR2: MNHNS and SASEGT. CDR3 in DNA: TGTGCCAGCAGTACGCGGGAAGGGACCAAAAACATTCAGTACTTC. Protein: CASSTREGTKNIQYF.

The V gene is TRBV18, the J gene TRBJ2-1; D perhaps matches TRBD2 (5 bases). The V gene lost 1 base and the J gene lost 10 bases, with 8 bases spanning the gap. CDR1 is KGHSH, CDR2 LQKENI, per germline. This CDR3 is 12 amino acids long. The CDR3 spells CASSPRGREQFF. CDR3 DNA sequence: TGTGCCAGCTCACCACGAGGGCGAGAGCAGTTCTTC. The full variable domain, with the rest looked up from reference TRBV18 and TRBJ2-1, is NAGVMQNPRHLVRRRGQEARLRCSPMKGHSHVYWYRQLPEEGLKFMVYLQKENIIDESGMPKERFSAEFPKEGPSILRIQQVVRGDSAAYFCASSPRGREQFFGPGTRLTVL.

The chain links TRBV7-8 to TRBJ1-2, with a tentative D call TRBD1 (6 bases). CDR3 length: 14 amino acids. V was trimmed by 1 base and J by 6 bases, leaving 12 bases between them. Germline CDR1 is SGHVS and CDR2 is FQNEAQ. In nucleotides, the CDR3 is TGTGCCAGCAGCTTAGGTATCAGGGGCGATGGCTACACCTTC. This sequence encodes CASSLGIRGDGYTF.

The chain uses TRBV7-9 and TRBJ2-1; 8 bases line up with TRBD2. V was pared by 3 bases and J by 3 bases, with 13 bases of the junction left unmatched. There are 18 residues in the CDR3. The germline V gene has CDR1 SEHNR and CDR2 FQNEAQ (reference sequence). CDR3 in DNA: TGTGCCAGCAGCTTTCCGATTGAGACTAGCGAAGACTACAATGAGCAGTTCTTC. Translating gives CASSFPIETSEDYNEQFF.

This chain links TRBV2 with TRBJ1-2; TRBD1 aligns across 7 bases. CDR1 is SNHLY and CDR2 is FYNNEI in the germline V gene. V lost 6 bases and J lost 4; bases outside the gene matches: 8. This CDR3 is built from 14 residues. The CDR3 DNA sequence: TGTGCCAGCAGCAACAGGGGTGCGTTCTATGGCTACACCTTC. Protein sequence: CASSNRGAFYGYTF.

The V gene is TRBV30, the J gene TRBJ2-3, with D possibly being TRBD1 (6 bases). Germline lookup yields CDR1 GTSNPN and CDR2 SVGIG (reference sequence). Trimming took 0 bases from V and 1 from J, leaving 14 bases between them. This CDR3 comprises 16 residues. The DNA for the CDR3 is TGTGCCTGGAGTGTCGGGGACAACATCGGCACAGATACGCAGTATTTT. Translating it yields CAWSVGDNIGTDTQYF.

V is TRBV21-1 and J is TRBJ2-7. TRBV21-1 represents a pseudogene. This CDR3 has 17 amino acids. This chain's CDR3 is CASSKAGREDSTYEQYF. CDR3 DNA: TGTGCCAGCAGCAAAGCGGGACGGGAAGATTCAACCTACGAGCAGTACTTC.

The rearrangement joins TRBV6-5 to TRBJ2-7, with D possibly matching TRBD1 (6 bases). The CDR3 sequence is 14 residues long. Germline assignment: CDR1 MNHEY and CDR2 SVGAGI. V shed 8 bases and J shed 3 bases, with 17 bases lying between them. For the CDR3, the DNA is TGTGCCAGCCGAACTAGACAGGAGGTCTACGAGCAGTACTTC. The encoded protein is CASRTRQEVYEQYF.

The chain has TRBV25-1 and TRBJ1-5; 7 bases are shared with TRBD1. The length of the CDR3 is 17 residues. J lost 2 bases, V lost 5 bases, and 12 bases had no gene match. Germline V gives CDR1 MGHDK, CDR2 SYGVNS. CDR3 loop: CASSHRGTVSRNQPQHF. Here the CDR3 DNA reads TGTGCCAGCAGTCATCGGGGGACAGTCAGCCGCAATCAGCCCCAGCATTTT.

This chain uses TRBV18 with TRBJ2-3; D perhaps matches TRBD1 (6 bases). Trimming left V 3 bases short and J 0 bases short, with 10 bases between. Germline V CDR1 and CDR2: KGHSH, LQKENI. The CDR3 is 15 amino acids. The CDR3 DNA sequence: TGTGCCAGCTCACCTAGGACAGATAGCACAGATACGCAGTATTTT. Its protein product is CASSPRTDSTDTQYF.

CDR3 sequence (DNA): TGTGCCAGCAGTTTTGGTCGGTTTAGCAATCAGCCCCAGCATTTT. Protein sequence: CASSFGRFSNQPQHF. This chain joins TRBV28 and TRBJ1-5; D unresolved. Deletions cut 3 bases from V and 0 bases from J, with 9 bases between. The CDR3 length is 15 residues. Per the germline V gene, CDR1 is MDHEN and CDR2 is SYDVKM. Complete variable domain (other parts from reference TRBV28 and TRBJ1-5): DVKVTQSSRYLVKRTGEKVFLECVQDMDHENMFWYRQDPGLGLRLIYFSYDVKMKEKGDIPEGYSVSREKKERFSLILESASTNQTSMYLCASSFGRFSNQPQHFGDGTRLSIL.

The chain joins TRBV2 to TRBJ1-6; 9 bases agree with TRBD1. This CDR3 is 13 amino acids long. Germline V gives CDR1 SNHLY, CDR2 FYNNEI. V dropped 8 bases and J dropped 16; count of bases not matched to a gene: 12. CDR3 coding DNA: TGTGCCAGCTCCGGGACAGGGAATCCGGGGCTCCACTTT. As protein: CASSGTGNPGLHF.

This chain links TRBV28 with TRBJ1-2; 7 nucleotides align to TRBD1. This CDR3 comprises 14 residues. V shed 3 bases and J 5 bases; nucleotides not matched to a gene: 6. From germline, CDR1 is MDHEN and CDR2 SYDVKM. CDR3 loop: CASSFPRGSYGYTF. CDR3 DNA: TGTGCCAGCAGTTTCCCCAGGGGGTCATATGGCTACACCTTC.

The J gene is TRBJ2-1, the V gene TRBV14; 12 nucleotides align to TRBD2. CDR1 is SGHDN, CDR2 FVKESK, per germline. The J segment lost 9 bases and the V segment lost 2 bases, leaving 14 bases of the junction unmatched. The CDR3 loop spans 18 amino acids. The CDR3 loop reads CASSQTPRLAGEGGEQFF. In nucleotides, the CDR3 is TGTGCCAGCAGCCAAACGCCGCGACTAGCGGGAGAGGGGGGTGAGCAGTTCTTC.

Notes on this clone: This sample also contains other DNA sequences that code for the same CDR3. The chain employs TRBV5-4 and TRBJ2-5, with 11 bases fitting TRBD2. The CDR3 runs 15 residues. V shed 4 bases and J 5 bases; nucleotides not matched to a gene: 7. CDR1 and CDR2 (germline): SGHNT, YYREEE (reference sequence). The CDR3 coding sequence is TGTGCCAGCAGCCTACTAGCGGGAGTCGGGGAGACCCAGTACTTC. Its translation is CASSLLAGVGETQYF.

This rearrangement joins TRBV6-1 to TRBJ2-2; 10 bases are shared with TRBD1. There are 15 residues in the CDR3. Trimming cost V 5 bases and J 6 bases; bases outside gene matches: 6. Germline assignment: CDR1 MNHNS and CDR2 SASEGT. The CDR3 region has the DNA TGTGCCAGCAGTCCGCGGACAGGGGGTCCCGGGGAGCTGTTTTTT. This sequence encodes CASSPRTGGPGELFF.

The table lists this clone with a few counts. The chain joins TRBV9 to TRBJ1-2, with D possibly being TRBD1 (5 bases). The CDR3 loop spans 14 amino acids. Trimming took off 0 bases at V and 8 bases at J, with 14 bases between the two ends. The germline V gene has CDR1 SGDLS and CDR2 YYNGEE. CDR3 protein: CASSVGWGREGYTF. DNA for the CDR3: TGTGCCAGCAGCGTAGGTTGGGGACGAGAGGGCTACACCTTC. Full variable domain (remainder filled in from reference TRBV9 and TRBJ1-2): DSGVTQTPKHLITATGQRVTLRCSPRSGDLSVYWYQQSLDQGLQFLIQYYNGEERAKGNILERFSAQQFPDLHSELNLSSLELGDSALYFCASSVGWGREGYTFGSGTRLTVV.

The chain combines TRBV2 with TRBJ2-3; D gene unclear. The CDR3 consists of 13 residues. Trimming shortened V by 7 bases and J by 5 bases, and 13 bases separated the two germline ends. Germline CDR1 reads SNHLY; CDR2 reads FYNNEI. The CDR3 loop reads CASKSLGGDTQYF. The CDR3 DNA reads as TGTGCCAGCAAATCCCTAGGCGGAGATACGCAGTATTTT.

The rearrangement links TRBV6-5 to TRBJ2-6, with D possibly being TRBD1 or TRBD2 (6 bases each). The germline gives CDR1 MNHEY, CDR2 SVGAGI. This CDR3 region has 15 residues. Between the trimmed V and J ends, which lost 6 bases and 2 bases, there was a span of 11 bases. The CDR3 DNA sequence: TGTGCCAGCAGGATCGGGGGCGCTGGGGCCAACGTCCTGACTTTC. This translates into CASRIGGAGANVLTF.

This clone occurred once. The chain has TRBV12-5 and TRBJ1-3; no clear D gene. The germline gives CDR1 LGHNT, CDR2 FRNRAP. Deletions cut 6 bases from V and 2 bases from J, with 11 bases between. The CDR3 loop spans 14 amino acids. CDR3 bases: TGTGCTAGTGGCATGGACGGCCCTGGAAACACCATATATTTT. Amino acid sequence: CASGMDGPGNTIYF.

This rearrangement joins TRBV28 to TRBJ1-5, with D possibly matching TRBD1 (5 bases). V lost 5 bases to trimming and J lost 6 bases, with 14 bases between them. CDR1 MDHEN and CDR2 SYDVKM come from the germline V gene. The CDR3 runs 14 residues. The CDR3 nucleotides read TGTGCCAGCAGTCCTCCGGACGGGGGTCAGCCCCAGCATTTT. Translation: CASSPPDGGQPQHF.

This clone was picked up a small number of times. This sequence joins TRBV7-8 and TRBJ2-7, with 8 bases lining up with TRBD1. V lost 2 bases and J lost 6; bases outside the gene matches: 9. The CDR3 consists of 15 residues. In germline, CDR1 is SGHVS, CDR2 FQNEAQ. The CDR3: CASSLSRGRPIEQYF. The CDR3 DNA reads as TGTGCCAGCAGCTTATCCAGGGGGCGGCCAATCGAGCAGTACTTC.

V gene TRBV27 combines with J gene TRBJ2-5; 12 bases align to TRBD2. The CDR3 is made up of 15 amino acids. J lost 4 bases, V lost 6 bases, and 6 bases had no gene match. Germline assignment: CDR1 MNHEY and CDR2 SMNVEV (reference sequence). The CDR3 DNA reads TGTGCCAGCAGACTAGCGGGAGGAGGGGGAGAGACCCAGTACTTC. Translation gives CASRLAGGGGETQYF.

The chain uses TRBV15 and TRBJ1-4; tentatively, D is TRBD1 (6 bases). The CDR3 spans 16 residues. V was clipped by 0 bases and J by 5 bases, with 13 bases between them. CDR1 and CDR2 from the germline V gene are LNHNV and YYDKDF (reference sequence). DNA of the CDR3: TGTGCCACCAGCAGAGATCGCGGAGGGGGGAATGAAAAACTGTTTTTT. Protein product: CATSRDRGGGNEKLFF.

As for this clone: Different DNA sequences within this sample yield the same CDR3. V usage is TRBV9 and J usage is TRBJ2-7; 8 bases are a match to TRBD1. The CDR3 is 15 residues long. Looked up from germline, CDR1 is SGDLS and CDR2 is YYNGEE. V lost 0 bases to trimming and J lost 0 bases; unmatched junction nucleotides: 2. This chain's CDR3 is CASSVEGTGSYEQYF. The CDR3 coding sequence is TGTGCCAGCAGCGTAGAGGGGACAGGCTCCTACGAGCAGTACTTC. Combining the CDR3 with reference TRBV9 and TRBJ2-7 gives the whole variable domain DSGVTQTPKHLITATGQRVTLRCSPRSGDLSVYWYQQSLDQGLQFLIQYYNGEERAKGNILERFSAQQFPDLHSELNLSSLELGDSALYFCASSVEGTGSYEQYFGPGTRLTVT.

This clone was detected a few times. The chain employs TRBV4-1 and TRBJ2-4, with D possibly TRBD2 on 6 matching bases. The ends were cut back, 0 bases at V and 5 bases at J, with 14 bases in the middle. This CDR3 region has 16 residues. Germline V gene lookup returns CDR1 MGHRA and CDR2 YSYEKL. Here the CDR3 reads CASSQDVRGSQNIQYF. The CDR3 DNA reads TGCGCCAGCAGCCAAGATGTTCGGGGGTCCCAAAACATTCAGTACTTC.